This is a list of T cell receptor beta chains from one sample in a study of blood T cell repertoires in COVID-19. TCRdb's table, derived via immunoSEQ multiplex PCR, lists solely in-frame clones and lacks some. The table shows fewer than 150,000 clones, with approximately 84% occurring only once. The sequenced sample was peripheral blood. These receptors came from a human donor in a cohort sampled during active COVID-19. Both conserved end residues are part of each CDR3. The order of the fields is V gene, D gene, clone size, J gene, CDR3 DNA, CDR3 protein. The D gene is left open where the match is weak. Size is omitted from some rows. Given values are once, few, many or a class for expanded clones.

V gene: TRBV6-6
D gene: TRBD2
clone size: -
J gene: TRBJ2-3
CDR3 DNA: TGTGCCAGCAGCCCCCCGCGCCTAGCGGCATCAGATACGCAGTATTTT
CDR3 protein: CASSPPRLAASDTQYF

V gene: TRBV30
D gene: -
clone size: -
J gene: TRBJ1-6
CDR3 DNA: TGTGCCTGGAGTGTAAGCGGGGCCGGGGGTTCACCCCTCCACTTT
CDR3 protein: CAWSVSGAGGSPLHF

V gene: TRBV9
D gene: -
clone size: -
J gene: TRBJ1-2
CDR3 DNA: TGTGCCAGCAGCGTAGCCTCTGGACACCGGGGCTACACCTTC
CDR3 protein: CASSVASGHRGYTF

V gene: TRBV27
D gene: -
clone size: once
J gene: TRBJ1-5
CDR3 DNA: TGTGCCAGCAGTCGGTCCTGGGCAGGGAGGCAGCCCCAGCATTTT
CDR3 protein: CASSRSWAGRQPQHF

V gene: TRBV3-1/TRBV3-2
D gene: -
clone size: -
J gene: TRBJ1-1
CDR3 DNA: TGTGCCAGCAGCCATCCCTTTTCGAACACTGAAGCTTTCTTT
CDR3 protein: CASSHPFSNTEAFF

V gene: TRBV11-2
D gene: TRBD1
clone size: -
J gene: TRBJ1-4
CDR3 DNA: TGTGCCAGCAGCAGGGGACAGGGAACTAATGAAAAACTGTTTTTT
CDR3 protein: CASSRGQGTNEKLFF

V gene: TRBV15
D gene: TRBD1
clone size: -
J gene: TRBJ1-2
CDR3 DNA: TGTGCCACCAGCCCTTTCTACAGGGGTTCCGGGGGCTACACCTTC
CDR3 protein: CATSPFYRGSGGYTF

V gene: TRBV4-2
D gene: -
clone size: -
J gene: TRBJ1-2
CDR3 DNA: TGTGCCAGCAGCCAAGACCGAGGTGGCTACACCTTC
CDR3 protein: CASSQDRGGYTF

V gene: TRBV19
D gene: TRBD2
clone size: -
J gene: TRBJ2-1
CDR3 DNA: TGTGCCAGTAGTATGGGGGGGGAGCTTCCCTACAATGAGCAGTTCTTC
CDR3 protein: CASSMGGELPYNEQFF

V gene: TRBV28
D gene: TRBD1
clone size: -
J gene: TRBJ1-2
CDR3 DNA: TGTGCCAGCAGTCCCGCTTTACCAACAGGGGATGGCTACACCTTC
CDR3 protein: CASSPALPTGDGYTF

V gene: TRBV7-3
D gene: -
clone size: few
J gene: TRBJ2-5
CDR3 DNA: TGTGCCAGCAGCTTAGGGCTTCGGGAGACCCAGTACTTC
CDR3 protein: CASSLGLRETQYF

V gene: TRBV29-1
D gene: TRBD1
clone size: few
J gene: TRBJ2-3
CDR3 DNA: TGCAGCGTTGAGGGGACAGGGGGCCCCCAGTATTTT
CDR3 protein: CSVEGTGGPQYF

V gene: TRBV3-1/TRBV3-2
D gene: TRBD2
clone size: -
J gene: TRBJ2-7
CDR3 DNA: TGTGCCAGCAGCCAAGGGGGATCGCGGGGGGTCCCGCTAGGAGAGCAGTACTTC
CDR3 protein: CASSQGGSRGVPLGEQYF

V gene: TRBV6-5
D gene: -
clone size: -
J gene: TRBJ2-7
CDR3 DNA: TGTGCCAGCAGGAAAACAGGATTATACGAGCAGTACTTC
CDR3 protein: CASRKTGLYEQYF

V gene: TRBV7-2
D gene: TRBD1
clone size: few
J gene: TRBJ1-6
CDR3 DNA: TGTGCCAGCCACCAGGGGGCTGGTTCACCCCTCCACTTT
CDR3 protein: CASHQGAGSPLHF

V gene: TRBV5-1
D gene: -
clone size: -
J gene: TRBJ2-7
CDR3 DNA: TGCGCCAGCAGCTGGACACCGCTCTACGAGCAGTACTTC
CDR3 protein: CASSWTPLYEQYF

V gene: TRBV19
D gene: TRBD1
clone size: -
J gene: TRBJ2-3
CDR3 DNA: TGTGCCAGTAGGGGACAGACCACAGATACGCAGTATTTT
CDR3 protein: CASRGQTTDTQYF

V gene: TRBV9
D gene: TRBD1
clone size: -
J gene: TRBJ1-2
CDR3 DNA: TGTGCCAGCAGCGGTGATTACAGGGGGCCCGGCTACACCTTC
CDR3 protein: CASSGDYRGPGYTF

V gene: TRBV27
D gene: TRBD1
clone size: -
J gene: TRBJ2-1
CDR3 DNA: TGTGCCAGCAGTTTTACAGGGGATCACAATGAGCAGTTCTTC
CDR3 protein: CASSFTGDHNEQFF

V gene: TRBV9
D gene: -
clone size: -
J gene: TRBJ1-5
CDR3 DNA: TGTGCCAGCAGCGTAGGAGGGCAGGTCAATCAGCCCCAGCATTTT
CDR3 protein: CASSVGGQVNQPQHF

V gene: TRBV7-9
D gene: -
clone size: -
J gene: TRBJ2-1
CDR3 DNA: TGTGCCAGCAGCCCTCCGCTCCGCTTAGATGAGCAGTTCTTC
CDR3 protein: CASSPPLRLDEQFF

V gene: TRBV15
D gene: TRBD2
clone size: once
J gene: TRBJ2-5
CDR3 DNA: TGTGCCACCAGCAGAGAACGCGGGGGAGCAGTGGAGACCCAGTACTTC
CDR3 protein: CATSRERGGAVETQYF

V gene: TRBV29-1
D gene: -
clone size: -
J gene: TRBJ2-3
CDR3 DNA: TGCAGCGGGTTCCGGGGATCAATAGATACGCAGTATTTT
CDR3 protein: CSGFRGSIDTQYF

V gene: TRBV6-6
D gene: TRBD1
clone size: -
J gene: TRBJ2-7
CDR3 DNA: TGTGCCAGCAGTCCCGGACAGGGAAGGTCCTACGAGCAGTACTTC
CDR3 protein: CASSPGQGRSYEQYF

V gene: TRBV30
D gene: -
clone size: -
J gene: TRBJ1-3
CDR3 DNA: TGTGCCTGGGGCCCGGGAGGCGCCATATATTTT
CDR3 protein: CAWGPGGAIYF

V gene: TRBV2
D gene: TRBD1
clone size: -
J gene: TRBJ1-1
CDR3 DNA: TGTGCCAGCAGCGGGGACAGGGCTGATTTCTTT
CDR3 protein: CASSGDRADFF

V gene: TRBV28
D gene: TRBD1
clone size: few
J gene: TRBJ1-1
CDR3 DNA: TGTGCCAGCAGCCCGGGACAGACTACTGAAGCTTTCTTT
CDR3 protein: CASSPGQTTEAFF

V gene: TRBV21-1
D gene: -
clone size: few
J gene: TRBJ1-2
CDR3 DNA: TGTGCCAGCAGCAAAGTAGAAGGTTTATGTCGGCAGAATCAGAAACCGGGCTATGGCTACACCTTC
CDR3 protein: CASSKVEGLCRQNQKPGYGYTF

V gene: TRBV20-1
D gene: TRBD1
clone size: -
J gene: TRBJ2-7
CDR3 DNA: TGCAGTGCTGACAGGGTTTACGAGCAGTACTTC
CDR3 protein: CSADRVYEQYF

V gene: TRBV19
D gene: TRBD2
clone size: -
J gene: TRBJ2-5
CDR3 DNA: TGTGCCAGTAGTTCGGGGGGGCTAGAAGAGACCCAGTACTTC
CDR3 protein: CASSSGGLEETQYF

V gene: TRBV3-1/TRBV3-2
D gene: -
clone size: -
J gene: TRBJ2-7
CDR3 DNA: TGTGCCAGCAGCCAAGTGCGGCAGGGCCACGAGTACTTC
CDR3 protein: CASSQVRQGHEYF

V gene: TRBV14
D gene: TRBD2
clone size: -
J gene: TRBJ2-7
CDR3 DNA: TGTGCCAGCAGCCGGGCTAGCGGGGGTTACGAGCAGTACTTC
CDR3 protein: CASSRASGGYEQYF

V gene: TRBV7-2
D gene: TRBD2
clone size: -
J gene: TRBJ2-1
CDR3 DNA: TGTGCCAGCAGCTTAGACGGATCGTTTAGCGGGGGGAGCAATGAGCAGTTCTTC
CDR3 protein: CASSLDGSFSGGSNEQFF

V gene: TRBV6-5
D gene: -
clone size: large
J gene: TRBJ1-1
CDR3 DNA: TGTGCCAGCAGCACCGACGACGGGGTACGTAGGGCTTTCTTT
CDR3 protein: CASSTDDGVRRAFF

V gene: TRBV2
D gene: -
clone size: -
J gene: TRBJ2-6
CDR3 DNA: TGTGCCAGCAGTGAAGTCCGAGGCGCCAACGTCCTGACTTTC
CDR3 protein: CASSEVRGANVLTF

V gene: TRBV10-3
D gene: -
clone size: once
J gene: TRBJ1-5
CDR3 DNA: TGTGCCATCAGTGAGTCGGTGGTACGAGACAATCAGCCCCAGCATTTT
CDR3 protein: CAISESVVRDNQPQHF

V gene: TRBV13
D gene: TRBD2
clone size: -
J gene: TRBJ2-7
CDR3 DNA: TGTGCCAGCAGCCTACTAAGCGGGGGGGTCCCTAGGCAGTACTTC
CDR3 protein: CASSLLSGGVPRQYF

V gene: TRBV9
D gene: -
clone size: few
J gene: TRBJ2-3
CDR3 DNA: TGTGCCAGCAGCCCCAACCCCTTCCGTTATGGGGGGGCTAGCACAGATACGCAGTATTTT
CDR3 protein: CASSPNPFRYGGASTDTQYF

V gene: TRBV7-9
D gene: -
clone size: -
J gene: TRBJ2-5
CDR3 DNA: TGTGCCAGCAGCCCCCAGGAACAGCGACGAGGGATGACCCAGTACTTC
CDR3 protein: CASSPQEQRRGMTQYF

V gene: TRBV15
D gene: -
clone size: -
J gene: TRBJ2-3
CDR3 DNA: TGTGCCACCAGCCCAGCAGGGTCTGATACGCAGTATTTT
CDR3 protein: CATSPAGSDTQYF

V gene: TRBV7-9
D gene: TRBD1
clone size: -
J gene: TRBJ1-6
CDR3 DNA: TGTGCCAGCAGCTCGACAGGGGTTAATAATTCACCCCTCCACTTT
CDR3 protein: CASSSTGVNNSPLHF

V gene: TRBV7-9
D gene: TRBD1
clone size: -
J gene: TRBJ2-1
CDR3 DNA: TGTGCCAGCAGCACCGCGGGACAGGGGCGGCATGAGCAGTTCTTC
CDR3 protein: CASSTAGQGRHEQFF

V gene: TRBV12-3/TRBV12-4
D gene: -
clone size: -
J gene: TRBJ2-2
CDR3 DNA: TGTGCCAGCACCGCAATCCGAGCCGGGGAGCTGTTTTTT
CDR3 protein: CASTAIRAGELFF

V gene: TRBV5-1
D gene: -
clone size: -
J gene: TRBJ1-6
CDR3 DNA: TGCGCCAGCAGGTTCCACGCAGGGGATTCACCCCTCCACTTT
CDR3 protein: CASRFHAGDSPLHF

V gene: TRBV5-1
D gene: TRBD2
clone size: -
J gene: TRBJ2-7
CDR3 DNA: TGCGCCAGCAGCGGCGGGGGAGGGGCGGAAGAGCAGTACTTC
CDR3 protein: CASSGGGGAEEQYF

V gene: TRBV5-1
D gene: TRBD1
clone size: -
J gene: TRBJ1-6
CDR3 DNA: TGCGCCAGCTCCCTTGGGACAGAAAATTCACCCCTCCACTTT
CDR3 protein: CASSLGTENSPLHF

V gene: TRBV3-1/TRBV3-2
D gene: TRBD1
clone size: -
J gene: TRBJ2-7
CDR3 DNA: TGTGCCAGCAGCCAAGGTGGACAGGGGGCTTTCACCTACGAGCAGTACTTC
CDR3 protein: CASSQGGQGAFTYEQYF

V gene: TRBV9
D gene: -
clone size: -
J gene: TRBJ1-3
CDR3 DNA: TGTGCCAGCACGCGGGGAGACTCTGGAAACACCATATATTTT
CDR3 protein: CASTRGDSGNTIYF

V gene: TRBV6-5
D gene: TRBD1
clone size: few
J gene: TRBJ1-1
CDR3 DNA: TGTGCCAGCAGTTACTCGGACAGGTTGGACACTGAAGCTTTCTTT
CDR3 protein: CASSYSDRLDTEAFF

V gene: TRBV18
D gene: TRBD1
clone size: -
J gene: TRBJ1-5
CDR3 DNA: TGTGCCAGCTCACCAGGACAGGGTAAACAGCCCCAGCATTTT
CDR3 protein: CASSPGQGKQPQHF

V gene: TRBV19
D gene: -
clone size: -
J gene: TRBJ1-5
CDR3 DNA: TGTGCCAGTAGTATAGACGGGGAAGGAAATCAGCCCCAGCATTTT
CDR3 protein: CASSIDGEGNQPQHF

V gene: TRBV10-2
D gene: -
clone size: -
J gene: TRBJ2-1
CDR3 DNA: TGCGCCAGCAGTGACCGTGGAGGGATGAAGAATGAGCAGTTCTTC
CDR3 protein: CASSDRGGMKNEQFF

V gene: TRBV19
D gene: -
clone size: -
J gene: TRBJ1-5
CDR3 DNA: TGTGCCAGTAGTATAGGAGGGTCTAACAATCAGCCCCAGCATTTT
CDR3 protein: CASSIGGSNNQPQHF

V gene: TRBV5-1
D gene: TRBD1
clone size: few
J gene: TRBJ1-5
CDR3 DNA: TGCGCCAGCAGCGTGGGGACAGGGGGGACCAATCAGCCCCAGCATTTT
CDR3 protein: CASSVGTGGTNQPQHF

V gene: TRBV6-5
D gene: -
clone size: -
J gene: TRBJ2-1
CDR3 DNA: TGTGCCAGCAGTTTCGGTCAACAGATATACAATGAGCAGTTCTTC
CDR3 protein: CASSFGQQIYNEQFF

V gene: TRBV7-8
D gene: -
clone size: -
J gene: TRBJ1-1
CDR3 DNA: TGTGCCAGCAGTCCTTCCCTAGAACAGTGGAGGAGCACTGAAGCTTTCTTT
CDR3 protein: CASSPSLEQWRSTEAFF